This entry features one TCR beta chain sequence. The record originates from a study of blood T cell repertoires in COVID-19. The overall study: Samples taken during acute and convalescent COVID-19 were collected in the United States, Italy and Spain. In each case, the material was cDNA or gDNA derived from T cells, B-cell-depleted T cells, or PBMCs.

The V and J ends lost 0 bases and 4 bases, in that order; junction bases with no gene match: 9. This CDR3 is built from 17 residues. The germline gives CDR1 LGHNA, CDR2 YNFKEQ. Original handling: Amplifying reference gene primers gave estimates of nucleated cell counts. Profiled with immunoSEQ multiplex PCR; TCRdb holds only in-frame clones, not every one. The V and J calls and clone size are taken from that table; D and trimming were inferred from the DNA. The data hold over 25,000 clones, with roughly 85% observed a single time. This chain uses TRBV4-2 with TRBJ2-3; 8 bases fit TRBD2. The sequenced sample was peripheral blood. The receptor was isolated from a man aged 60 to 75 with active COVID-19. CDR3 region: CASSQDGAGGGADTQYF. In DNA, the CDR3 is TGTGCCAGCAGCCAAGATGGTGCGGGAGGAGGTGCAGATACGCAGTATTTT.